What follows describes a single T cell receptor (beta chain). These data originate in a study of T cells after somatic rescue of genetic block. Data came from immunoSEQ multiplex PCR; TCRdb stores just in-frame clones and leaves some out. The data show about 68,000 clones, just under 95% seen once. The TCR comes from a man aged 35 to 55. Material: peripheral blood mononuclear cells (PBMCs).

The CDR3 DNA reads as TGTGCCTGGAGTGTAGGATGGGGCACGACAGTGGGCTACACCTTC. This gives the protein CAWSVGWGTTVGYTF. This sequence joins TRBV30 and TRBJ1-2; the D gene is possibly TRBD1 (5 bases). In germline, CDR1 is GTSNPN, CDR2 SVGIG (reference sequence). Trimming removed 0 bases at V and 8 bases at J, with 19 bases between. The CDR3 spans 15 residues.